This T cell receptor beta chain came from a study of identical twins listed by TCRdb under 2016. Background for the entire study: To test whether fetal clonotypes persist, the study used deep sequencing on TCR alpha and beta repertoires from monozygotic twins, unrelated adults of various ages, and cord blood. To rule out contamination, replicate twin experiments were performed at different times with different library preparation protocols.

Every donor was a healthy Caucasian. Three pairs of female monozygotic twins, all aged about 18 to 30 years, made up the twin cohort. Positive isolation kits from Invitrogen were used to isolate the CD4+ and CD8+ T cell populations. In this sample, this clonotype turned up a few times. Its antigen remains undetermined. An end of the junction differs from the germline gene, which may be a read error. Reading from cysteine to phenylalanine, the CDR3 counts 16 amino acids. Only the CDR3 DNA is retained, 48 bases long and in frame from the first base. CDR1 and CDR2 were assigned from the germline V gene as MNHNS and SASEGT. What the authors observed across the whole study: Compared with coincidental sharing between unrelated individuals, out-of-frame TCR alpha sequences shared between twins had an excess of sequences with low generation probability. In monozygotic twins, out-of-frame TCR alpha sharing was systematically underestimated by recombination models, although the models agreed with sharing between unrelated individuals. Fewer insertions were carried by abundant cord blood beta clonotypes; a weaker similar trend was observed in young adult naive repertoires, while no such trend was observed in memory repertoires. Conclusions relied on cross-sectional statistical analysis, since the same donors could not be followed over many years. Invariant T cells such as MAIT and iNKT could partly confound zero-insertion analyses, although diverse VJ usage argued against such confounding for most clonotypes. Excess twin sharing in beta out-of-frame sequences was weaker because fewer shared sequences lowered the signal-to-noise ratio.

Libraries were built with 5' RACE. The data were produced on an Illumina HiSeq 2000. Template switching introduced a universal primer binding site; the final cDNA contained a unique molecular identifier, enabling accurate counting of TCR cDNA molecules. Specific primers in the conserved constant-segment region were used to synthesize first-strand cDNA for TCR alpha and beta chains. To control for contamination, each cDNA library was double barcoded with a SMART-Mk sample barcode plus Illumina barcodes. TruSeq adapter sequences and Illumina sample barcodes were added in two successive PCR steps. The TCR alpha and beta cDNA libraries were sequenced on the Illumina HiSeq platform using custom primers. The paper's processing steps were these. Raw reads were processed with MiGEC to extract unique molecular identifiers, and MiXCR was used to determine CDR3 positions. Recombination models were inferred per individual with the repgenHMM and IGoR tools using an EM algorithm. The tcR package in R was used for shared clonotype analysis, with sharing normalized by the product of cloneset sizes. To study raw recombination without the effects of thymic and clonal selection, out-of-frame nonproductive sequences were analyzed. TCRdb reprocessed the public reads (quality trimming at Q25 with fastp, clone calling with MiXCR) and kept in-frame beta chains. Entries that share a CDR3 protein sequence are merged under the most common genes and DNA. The V and J calls were not made by the authors but by TCRdb's processing. This sample comprises about 530,000 distinct CDR3 sequences, 15% of them detected only once. The leading ten clones occupy around 0.48% of the sample.

These data also formed part of another study, on yellow fever vaccine responses in identical twins. The second study also describes: The authors reported that the T cell response to vaccination in identical twins appeared partly convergent and partly personalized. Focusing on identical twins, the study followed the T cell clones that responded to the vaccine, and did so with precision.

This TCR came from a woman between 18 and 29 years old in good health. Rearrangement joined TRBV6-1 to TRBJ2-5; 12 central nucleotides agree with TRBD2. Sequenced material: CD4+ T cells sorted from blood. The DNA sequence follows: TGTGCCAGCCAAACGGGACTAGCGGGTTGGCAAGAGGCCCAGTACTTC. Translation gives CASQTGLAGWQEAQYF.